This TCR beta chain was sequenced during a study of blood T cell repertoires in COVID-19. Study context: Samples taken during acute and convalescent COVID-19 were collected in the United States, Italy and Spain. PBMCs, B-cell-depleted T cells, or T cells were the source of the cDNA or gDNA that made up the material.

Some clones are missing from TCRdb's copy, which holds only in-frame ones; the method was immunoSEQ multiplex PCR. Here the sample spans roughly 9,000 clones, approximately 89% being singletons. Trimming took off 4 bases at V and 7 bases at J, with 19 bases between the two ends. Germline V gene sequence: CDR1 LGHDT, CDR2 YNNKEL (reference sequence). This CDR3 is built from 16 residues. This sequence was found in a human donor in a cohort sampled during active COVID-19. Sequencing used peripheral blood. V is TRBV3-1 (or the pseudogene TRBV3-2) and J is TRBJ1-4; tentatively, D is TRBD1 (6 bases). For the CDR3, the DNA is TGTGCCAGCAGCCCTTACGGACAGCATCGGGGTGAAAAACTGTTTTTT. Translating it yields CASSPYGQHRGEKLFF.